This TCR beta chain is from a study of immune evolution from preneoplasia to lung adenocarcinoma. Findings and caveats of the study: Highest clonality occurred in KRAS-mutant, not EGFR-mutant or double wild-type, nodules.

Profiled with immunoSEQ multiplex PCR; TCRdb holds only in-frame clones, not every one. The table has around 41,000 clones, under 80% seen once; the top ten hold around 4.5%. Per the germline V gene, CDR1 is MGHRA and CDR2 is YSYEKL. The CDR3 consists of 18 residues. With 3 bases clipped from V and 2 bases from J, the junction kept 12 bases outside the gene matches. Resections took place in Japan or China from the mid-2010s to the late 2010s. Histologic diagnosis was independently verified by two lung pathologists. Nucleic acids came from premalignant or tumor cells enriched by macro-dissection. Turning to this clone: Antigen: not known.

This receptor was obtained from a person in their 60s with lung adenocarcinoma. Material: FFPE invasive lung adenocarcinoma tissue. The V and J genes are TRBV4-1 and TRBJ2-3, with TRBD2 matching 9 bases. The CDR3 DNA reads as TGCGCCAGCAGCCACCCAAAGGGCTCTAGCGGGGTCACAGATACGCAGTATTTT. Amino acids: CASSHPKGSSGVTDTQYF.